This TCR beta chain was recorded in a study of blood T cell repertoires in COVID-19. The assay was immunoSEQ multiplex PCR, and TCRdb's table has in-frame clones only and misses some. This table has over 55,000 clones, around four fifths appearing once. This clone was seen a few times. Sequencing input: peripheral blood. This TCR was recovered from a man aged 50-60 years with active COVID-19.

In nucleotides, the CDR3 is TGTGCCTGGAGTAGGGGATCAGGCTCTGGAAACACCATATATTTT. Its protein is CAWSRGSGSGNTIYF. The chain uses TRBV30 and TRBJ1-3, with D possibly TRBD1 on 5 matching bases. V gave up 2 bases and J gave up 0 bases, with 11 bases separating them. The CDR3 is 15 amino acids. Germline loops: CDR1 GTSNPN, CDR2 SVGIG (reference sequence). Based on the CDR3 plus reference TRBV30 and TRBJ1-3, the full variable domain is SQTIHQWPATLVQPVGSPLSLECTVEGTSNPNLYWYRQAAGRGLQLLFYSVGIGQISSEVPQNLSASRPQDRQFILSSKKLLLSDSGFYLCAWSRGSGSGNTIYFGEGSWLTVV.